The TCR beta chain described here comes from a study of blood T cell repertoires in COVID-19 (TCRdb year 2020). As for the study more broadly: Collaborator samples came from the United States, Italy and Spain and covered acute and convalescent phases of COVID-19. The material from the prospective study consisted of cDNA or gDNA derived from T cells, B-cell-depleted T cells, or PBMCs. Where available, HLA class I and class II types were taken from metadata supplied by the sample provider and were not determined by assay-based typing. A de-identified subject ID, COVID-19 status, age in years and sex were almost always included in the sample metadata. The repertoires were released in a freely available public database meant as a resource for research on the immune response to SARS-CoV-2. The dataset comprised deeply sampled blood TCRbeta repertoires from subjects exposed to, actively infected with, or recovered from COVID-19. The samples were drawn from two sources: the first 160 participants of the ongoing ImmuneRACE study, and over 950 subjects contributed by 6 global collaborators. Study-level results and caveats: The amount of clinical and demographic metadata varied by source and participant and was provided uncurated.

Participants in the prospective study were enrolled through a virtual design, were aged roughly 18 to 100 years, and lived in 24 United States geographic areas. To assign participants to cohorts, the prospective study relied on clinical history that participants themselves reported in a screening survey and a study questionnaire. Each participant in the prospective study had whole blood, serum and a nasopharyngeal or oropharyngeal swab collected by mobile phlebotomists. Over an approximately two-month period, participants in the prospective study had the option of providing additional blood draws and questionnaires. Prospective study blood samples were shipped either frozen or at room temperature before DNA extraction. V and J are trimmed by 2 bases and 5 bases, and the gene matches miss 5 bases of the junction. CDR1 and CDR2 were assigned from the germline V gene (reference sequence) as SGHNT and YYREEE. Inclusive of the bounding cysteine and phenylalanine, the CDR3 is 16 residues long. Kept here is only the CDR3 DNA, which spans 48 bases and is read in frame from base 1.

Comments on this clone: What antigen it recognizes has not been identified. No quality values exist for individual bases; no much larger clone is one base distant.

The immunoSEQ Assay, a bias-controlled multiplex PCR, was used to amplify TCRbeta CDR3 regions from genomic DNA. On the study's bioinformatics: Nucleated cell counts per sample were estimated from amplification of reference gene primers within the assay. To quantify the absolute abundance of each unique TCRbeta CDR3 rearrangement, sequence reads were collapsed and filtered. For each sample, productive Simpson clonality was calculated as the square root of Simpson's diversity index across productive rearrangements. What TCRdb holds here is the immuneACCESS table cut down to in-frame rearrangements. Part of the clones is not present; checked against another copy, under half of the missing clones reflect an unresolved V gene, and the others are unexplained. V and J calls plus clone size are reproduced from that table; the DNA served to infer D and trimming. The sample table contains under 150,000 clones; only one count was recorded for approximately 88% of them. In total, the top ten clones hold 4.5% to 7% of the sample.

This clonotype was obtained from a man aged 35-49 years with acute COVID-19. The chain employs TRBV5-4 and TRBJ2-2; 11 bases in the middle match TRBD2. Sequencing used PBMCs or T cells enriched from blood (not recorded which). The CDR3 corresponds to CASSFSGRAGTGELFF. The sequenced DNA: TGTGCCAGCAGCTTTAGCGGGAGGGCCGGAACCGGGGAGCTGTTTTTT.